This TCR beta chain was obtained from a study of vaccination and CD4 T cells after COVID-19 (dated by TCRdb to between 2021 and 2024). Looking at the study overall: Six males and four females were included in the convalescent cohort, with two Hispanic individuals, seven Caucasians, two Asians and one multiracial person represented. Post-vaccine blood samples were collected a median of about 66 days after the second vaccine dose, ranging from roughly 13 to 250 days. In ten to eleven COVID-19 convalescent patients and a handful of infection-naive healthy vaccine recipients, researchers compared the spike-specific CD4+ TCR repertoire from before mRNA vaccination with the repertoire from after. Post-COVID blood samples from convalescent patients were collected a median of around 100 days after diagnosis, with a range of about 35 to 161 days. Each participant got two doses of either the Pfizer-BioNTech BNT162b2 vaccine (n=8) or the Moderna mRNA-1273 vaccine (n=2). Culture stimuli were overlapping spike peptide pools from SARS-CoV-2 and from the common cold coronaviruses HCoV-NL63, HCoV-OC43 and HCoV-229E. Control cultures received a CEFX viral epitope pool as the positive control, an HIV-1 Nef peptide pool as the negative control, or no peptide. Broader findings and caveats from the paper: In convalescent patients, nearly all vaccine-specific clones (304 of 307) were found to be mono-reactive for SARS-CoV-2 spike rather than cross-reactive with common cold coronaviruses. Relatively few convalescent patients were included in the study, and early timepoints after natural infection were not analyzed. Although the median number of SARS-CoV-2-reactive clonotypes went up from around 20 after infection to 38 after vaccination, the increase was not significant. Among the post-vaccine SARS-CoV-2-reactive clones in convalescent patients, a median around 90% showed up only after vaccination, which suggests vaccine-specific priming.

Comments on this clonotype: Its antigen target is currently unknown. No much larger clone is present one base from it, and per-base qualities are unavailable.

Receptor libraries were prepared by PCR. DNA from cultured CD4+ T cells was subjected to TCR sequencing with the Oncomine TCR Beta short-read assay at the Johns Hopkins FTIC core. Genomic DNA was extracted from the cultured CD4+ T cells with the QIAamp micro DNA kit. Oncomine TCR Beta libraries from cultured CD4+ T cells were pooled with unique dual indexes and sequenced on an Illumina iSeq 100. The published analysis was carried out like this. Non-productive sequences were filtered out, and CDR3s that did not start with C, did not end with F or W, or were shorter than 7 amino acids were discarded. The MANAFEST web application identified antigen-specific clonotypes by comparing peptide-stimulated wells against reference wells and other culture wells. An FDR below 0.05, an odds ratio above 5, and a productive frequency above 0.1% in at least two of three replicate wells were required for clones to be considered positive. Clonotypes that were significantly expanded in both SARS-CoV-2 spike wells and at least one common cold coronavirus spike condition were defined as cross-reactive. Levenshtein distances (stringdist) and unrooted phylogenetic trees (ape) in R version 3.6.1 were used to assess CDR3 homology. The raw public reads went through TCRdb reprocessing: fastp at Q25, MiXCR clone calling, in-frame beta chains kept. Rows with a matching CDR3 protein are joined into one entry that keeps the most common DNA and genes. These V and J calls rely on TCRdb rather than the paper's analysis. The sample contains about 23,000 distinct CDR3 sequences, roughly two thirds of them found a single time. About 22% of the sample is taken by the ten largest.

The label giving this sample's treatment or condition can be read as: roughly 11-day PBMC culture with coronavirus spike peptide pools or control peptides (ViraFEST assay). The ViraFEST assay was used in the study, in which antigen-specific T cells were expanded with peptide pools and expanded clonotypes were subsequently identified by TCR sequencing. The absence of prior SARS-CoV-2 infection in healthy vaccine recipients was confirmed by negative nucleocapsid antibody tests before and after vaccination. PBMCs were cultured at 1.5 million to 2.5 million per well in IMDM supplemented with 5% human AB serum and about 10 IU/ml IL-2, with approximately 11 ug/ml peptide pools added. On days 3 and 7, half of the culture medium was replaced with fresh IL-2-containing medium. Once the cells had been in culture for around nine days, the EasySep CD4+ T cell isolation kit was used to isolate CD4+ T cells by negative selection. Ficoll-Paque Plus gradient centrifugation was used to isolate PBMCs from whole blood, and the isolated PBMCs were then either used fresh or cryopreserved at -140C. Culture conditions were generally each tested in triplicate wells.

This specimen was CD4+ T cells from blood, cultured in vitro, taken after SARS-CoV-2 vaccination. This TCR was sampled from a human donor who received a COVID-19 vaccine.

The CDR3 has the sequence CASSSPLATSRGDTQYF. The DNA sequence follows: TGTGCCAGCAGTTCCCCACTAGCGACTAGCCGTGGGGATACGCAGTATTTT. The chain is encoded by TRBV6-5 joined to TRBJ2-3, with TRBD2 matching 7 junction bases. The germline V gene gives CDR1 as MNHEY and CDR2 as SVGAGI. Ends trimmed: V by 4 bases, J by 6 bases; bases unmatched to a gene: 16. Its CDR3 holds 17 amino acids, cysteine through phenylalanine. The read is trimmed to its CDR3 DNA, 51 bases read in frame from base 1.